This entry concerns a single TCR beta chain. Its antigen is as yet unknown. Relative to the germline gene, one junction end is altered; a read error may explain this. The germline V gene encodes CDR1 MNHNY and CDR2 SVGAGI (reference sequence). The CDR3 runs 17 residues. Unique-molecular-identifier-tagged TCR beta cDNA libraries were used. From around 1 to 10 million T cells, roughly 540,000 cDNA molecules were obtained. TCRdb analysed the PCR reads with MiXCR anew, one entry per CDR3 protein. This table has about 400,000 distinct CDR3 sequences, around 33% appearing once. The sample belongs to a study of post-analysis software for immune sequencing data. The overall study: The disease courses covered relapsing-remitting, secondary progressive and progressive-relapsing multiple sclerosis.

Study results and caveats: Compared with controls, patients showed significantly lower normalized Chao1 diversity. Elevated frequency relative to controls characterized 4 or 5 TRBV segments in patients, TRBV5-6, TRBV5-1 and TRBV20-1 among them. Batch-mates among the samples co-clustered strongly by F measure.

The TCR comes from a girl aged 10 to 17 with multiple sclerosis. Sequences were obtained from blood. The rearrangement links TRBV6-6 to TRBJ2-6; D is possibly TRBD1 (5 bases). CDR3 amino acids: CASTKARESAGANVLTF. DNA for the CDR3: TGTGCCAGCACTAAAGCCAGGGAATCGGCTGGGGCCAACGTCCTGACGTTC.